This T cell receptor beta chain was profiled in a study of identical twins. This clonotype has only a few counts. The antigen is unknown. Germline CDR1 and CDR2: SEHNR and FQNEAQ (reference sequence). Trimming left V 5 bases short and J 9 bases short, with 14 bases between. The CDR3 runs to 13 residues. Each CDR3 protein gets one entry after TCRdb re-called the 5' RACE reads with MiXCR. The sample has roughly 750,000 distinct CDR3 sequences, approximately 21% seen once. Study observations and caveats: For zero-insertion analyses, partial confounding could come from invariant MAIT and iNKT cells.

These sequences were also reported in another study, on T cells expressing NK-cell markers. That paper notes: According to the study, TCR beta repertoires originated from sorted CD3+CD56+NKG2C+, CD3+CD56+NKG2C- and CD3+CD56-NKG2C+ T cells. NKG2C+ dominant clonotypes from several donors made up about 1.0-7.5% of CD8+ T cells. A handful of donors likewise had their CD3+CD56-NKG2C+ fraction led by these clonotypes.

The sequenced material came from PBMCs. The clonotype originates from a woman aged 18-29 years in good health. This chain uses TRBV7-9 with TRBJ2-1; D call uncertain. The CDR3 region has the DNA TGTGCCAGCAGCGAGAATAGTGGTGGTGAGCAGTTCTTC. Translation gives CASSENSGGEQFF.